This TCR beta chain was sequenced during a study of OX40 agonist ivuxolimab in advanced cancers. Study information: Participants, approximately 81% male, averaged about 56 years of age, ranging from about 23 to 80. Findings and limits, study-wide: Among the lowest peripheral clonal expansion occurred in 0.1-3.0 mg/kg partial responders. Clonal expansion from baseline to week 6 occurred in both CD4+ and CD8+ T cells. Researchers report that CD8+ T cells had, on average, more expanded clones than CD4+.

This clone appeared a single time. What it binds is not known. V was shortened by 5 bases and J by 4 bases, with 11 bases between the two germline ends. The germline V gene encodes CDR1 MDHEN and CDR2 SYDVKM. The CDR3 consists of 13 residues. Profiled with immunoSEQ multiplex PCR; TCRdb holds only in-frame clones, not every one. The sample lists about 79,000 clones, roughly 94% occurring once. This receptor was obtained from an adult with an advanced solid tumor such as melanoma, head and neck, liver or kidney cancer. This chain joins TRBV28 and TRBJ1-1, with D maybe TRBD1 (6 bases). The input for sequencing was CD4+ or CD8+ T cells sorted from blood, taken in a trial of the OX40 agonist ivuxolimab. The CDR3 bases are TGTGCCAGCAGTCCGGGGGGCGGCACTGAAGCTTTCTTT. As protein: CASSPGGGTEAFF.